Below, 27 T cell receptor beta chains from the same sample are listed, as sequenced in a study of T cell changes during pregnancy in multiple sclerosis. Method: immunoSEQ multiplex PCR; TCRdb's copy keeps in-frame clones and lacks some. The sample has some 39,000 clones, roughly 84% seen once; the top ten hold about 4%. Material: CD8+ T cells from peripheral blood mononuclear cells, obtained in the first trimester of pregnancy. Receptors originate from a female donor with multiple sclerosis, enrolled in a pregnancy study.

In DNA form, the CDR3 reads TGTGCCAGTAGTGGAGGGGCAGGGGGGAATGGCTACACCTTC. Residues: CASSGGAGGNGYTF. The chain uses TRBV19 and TRBJ1-2; 7 nucleotides match TRBD1. Germline loops: CDR1 LNHDA, CDR2 SQIVND (reference sequence). This CDR3 contains 14 residues. The junction had 9 bases not matched to a gene; V was cut back by 5 bases and J by 6 bases.

The chain is built from TRBV29-1 and TRBJ1-2, with D tentatively TRBD1 (5 bases). The germline V gene has CDR1 SQVTM and CDR2 ANQGSEA. Trimming stripped 7 bases from V and 9 bases from J, with 24 bases between. The CDR3 is 14 amino acids. The CDR3 reads CSATERDGRWSYTF. The DNA for the CDR3 is TGCAGCGCGACAGAGCGGGACGGCCGCTGGAGCTACACCTTC.

The V call is TRBV6-5, the J call TRBJ2-5; 9 bases agree with TRBD1. The germline V gene encodes CDR1 MNHEY and CDR2 SVGAGI. This CDR3 has 15 residues. V lost 7 bases to trimming and J lost 4 bases; unmatched junction nucleotides: 10. CDR3 sequence: CASTARQGEVETQYF. Written as DNA, the CDR3 is TGTGCCAGCACTGCGAGACAGGGGGAAGTAGAGACCCAGTACTTC.

The chain joins TRBV13 to TRBJ2-1; 8 bases are shared with TRBD2. This CDR3 contains 16 residues. The V gene's germline CDR1 is PRHDT and CDR2 FYEKMQ (reference sequence). The V segment lost 4 bases and the J segment 4 bases; nucleotides outside the gene matches: 9. As DNA, the CDR3 is TGTGCCAGCAGCTCCCCTCGGGGGGGCGGGTACAATGAGCAGTTCTTC. Translation gives CASSSPRGGGYNEQFF.

The V call is TRBV6-1, the J call TRBJ2-7; TRBD1 matches at 8 bases. The CDR3 length is 16 residues. Germline assignment: CDR1 MNHNS and CDR2 SASEGT. Trimming at V came to 3 bases and at J to 3 bases, leaving 10 bases not matched to a gene. The DNA of the CDR3 is TGTGCCAGCAGTGAGGACAGGGTTCGCCTCCTCTACGAGCAGTACTTC. It yields the protein CASSEDRVRLLYEQYF.

This chain links TRBV7-2 with TRBJ2-1; 9 bases fit TRBD2. From germline, CDR1 is SGHTA and CDR2 FQGNSA. The CDR3 totals 15 residues. V shed 3 bases and J 8 bases; nucleotides not matched to a gene: 8. The CDR3 nucleotides are TGTGCCAGCAGCTTGTATGCTAGCGGGGTAGATGAGCAGTTCTTC. Protein sequence: CASSLYASGVDEQFF.

This clone was detected only once. The chain uses TRBV7-9 and TRBJ2-7; perhaps TRBD2 as D (5 bases). The CDR3 is made up of 14 amino acids. The V and J ends lost 5 bases and 5 bases respectively, with 16 bases between them. Germline CDR1 reads SEHNR; CDR2 reads FQNEAQ (reference sequence). CDR3: CASSLEGMVNEQYF. The CDR3 DNA sequence: TGTGCCAGCAGCCTCGAGGGAATGGTGAACGAGCAGTACTTC. The complete variable domain, with remaining parts taken from reference TRBV7-9 and TRBJ2-7, reads DTGVSQNPRHKITKRGQNVTFRCDPISEHNRLYWYRQTLGQGPEFLTYFQNEAQLEKSRLLSDRFSAERPKGSFSTLEIQRTEQGDSAMYLCASSLEGMVNEQYFGPGTRLTVT.

This chain links TRBV5-8 with TRBJ1-1, with a possible D match to TRBD1 (5 bases). Germline assignment: CDR1 SGHTS and CDR2 YDEGEE. The ends were cut back, 4 bases at V and 4 bases at J, with 14 bases in the middle. The CDR3 loop spans 14 amino acids. The CDR3 sequence is CASSPDGGITEAFF. CDR3 in DNA: TGTGCCAGCAGCCCCGACGGGGGAATCACTGAAGCTTTCTTT.

The chain combines TRBV12-5 with TRBJ2-5, with 11 bases aligning to TRBD2. CDR3 size: 15 residues. With V trimmed by 7 bases and J by 4 bases, 8 bases remained unmatched. The germline V gene encodes CDR1 LGHNT and CDR2 FRNRAP. This CDR3 is CASAPGLAGGETQYF. The CDR3 DNA reads as TGTGCTAGTGCCCCAGGGCTAGCGGGGGGAGAGACCCAGTACTTC.

The V and J genes are TRBV7-9 and TRBJ1-1; the match to TRBD1 covers 9 bases. The CDR3 is 16 residues long. Germline V gene sequence: CDR1 SEHNR, CDR2 FQNEAQ (reference sequence). The trim removed 5 bases at V and 4 bases at J, leaving 11 bases unmatched. Here the CDR3 reads CASSTHLDRGGTEAFF. In DNA, the CDR3 is TGTGCCAGCAGCACCCACCTTGACAGGGGGGGCACTGAAGCTTTCTTT.

The V and J genes are TRBV5-3 and TRBJ1-5; 7 bases agree with TRBD1. TRBV5-3 is recorded as an ORF, its role being uncertain. The CDR3 spans 17 residues. J was trimmed by 0 bases and V by 4 bases; bases with no gene match: 10. In nucleotides, the CDR3 is TGTGCCAGAAGCGGGGGGACAGAAGTCTATAGCAATCAGCCCCAGCATTTT. It is translated as CARSGGTEVYSNQPQHF.

This clone was observed a few times. This chain uses TRBV25-1 with TRBJ2-2, with 9 positions matching TRBD1. CDR1 and CDR2 (germline): MGHDK, SYGVNS. V dropped 2 bases and J dropped 3; count of bases not matched to a gene: 1. The CDR3 loop spans 15 amino acids. CDR3 nucleotides: TGTGCCAGCAGTGAAGGGGACAGGGACACCGGGGAGCTGTTTTTT. This codes for CASSEGDRDTGELFF.

In regard to this clone: The sample has other DNA sequences that encode this CDR3 too. The V call is TRBV6-5, the J call TRBJ1-2; D may be TRBD1 (6 bases). Trimming pared 2 bases from V and 2 bases from J, leaving 6 bases between. The germline gives CDR1 MNHEY, CDR2 SVGAGI. The CDR3 is made up of 13 amino acids. The CDR3 here is CASSYGQNYGYTF. CDR3 bases: TGTGCCAGCAGTTACGGACAGAACTATGGCTACACCTTC.

The chain employs TRBV11-2 and TRBJ2-1, with TRBD2 matching over 9 bases. The CDR3 loop spans 17 amino acids. With 5 bases clipped from V and 1 base from J, the junction kept 9 bases outside the gene matches. CDR1 and CDR2 (germline): SGHAT, FQNNGV. In DNA, the CDR3 is TGTGCCAGCAGCCGCGGTGGCAGCGGGGGGTCCTACAATGAGCAGTTCTTC. As protein: CASSRGGSGGSYNEQFF.

V is TRBV6-5 and J is TRBJ1-3; no clear D. The ends were cut back, 0 bases at V and 0 bases at J, with 6 bases in the middle. Looked up from germline, CDR1 is MNHEY and CDR2 is SVGAGI. There are 15 residues in the CDR3. CDR3 bases: TGTGCCAGCAGTTACTCACGGTACTCTGGAAACACCATATATTTT. The encoded protein is CASSYSRYSGNTIYF.

V and J are TRBV9 and TRBJ2-2; 9 bases match TRBD1. Per the germline V gene, CDR1 is SGDLS and CDR2 is YYNGEE. Trimming at V came to 3 bases and at J to 5 bases, leaving 5 bases not matched to a gene. The CDR3 is 15 residues long. This chain's CDR3 is CASSETGGQTGELFF. CDR3 nucleotide sequence: TGTGCCAGCAGCGAGACAGGGGGTCAGACCGGGGAGCTGTTTTTT. Filled out from reference TRBV9 and TRBJ2-2, the complete variable domain reads DSGVTQTPKHLITATGQRVTLRCSPRSGDLSVYWYQQSLDQGLQFLIQYYNGEERAKGNILERFSAQQFPDLHSELNLSSLELGDSALYFCASSETGGQTGELFFGEGSRLTVL.

This clone is classed as medium-sized. V is TRBV5-6 and J is TRBJ2-7; TRBD1 matches at 7 bases. The CDR3 runs to 17 residues. V dropped 7 bases and J dropped 3; count of bases not matched to a gene: 19. Germline values: CDR1 SGHDT, CDR2 YYEEEE. CDR3 in amino acids: CASEWGWEQGNGYEQYF. In nucleotides, the CDR3 is TGTGCCAGCGAGTGGGGTTGGGAACAGGGGAACGGCTACGAGCAGTACTTC.

This sequence joins TRBV11-2 and TRBJ2-1, with a possible D match to TRBD2 (5 bases). The germline V gene has CDR1 SGHAT and CDR2 FQNNGV. V lost 0 bases and J 4 bases, leaving 13 bases between the germline ends. This CDR3 has 16 amino acids. In DNA form, the CDR3 reads TGTGCCAGCAGCTTAGAAACAGAGGGCCGATACAATGAGCAGTTCTTC. Protein product: CASSLETEGRYNEQFF.

The V call is TRBV7-6, the J call TRBJ2-5; TRBD2 is a possible D gene (6 bases). The V end lost 2 bases, the J end lost 5 bases, and 24 bases lay between the germline ends. This CDR3 spans 18 amino acids. From germline, CDR1 is SGHVS and CDR2 FNYEAQ. The CDR3 DNA follows: TGTGCCAGCAGCTTAACCCTTCCGGGACTTAGCCTTGGGGAGACCCAGTACTTC. It encodes CASSLTLPGLSLGETQYF.

The rearrangement joins TRBV4-1 to TRBJ1-2; 7 positions agree with TRBD1. Per germline, CDR1 MGHRA and CDR2 YSYEKL. Unmatched junction bases numbered 13, after V lost 4 bases and J lost 8 bases. The CDR3 length is 15 residues. The CDR3 loop is CASSRPTGESGGYTF. CDR3 in DNA: TGCGCCAGCAGCCGTCCCACAGGGGAAAGTGGCGGCTACACCTTC.

This clone came up a few times. V gene TRBV6-6 combines with J gene TRBJ2-3, with D unresolved. The CDR3 contains 13 residues. Germline V CDR1 and CDR2: MNHNY, SVGAGI (reference sequence). V lost 0 bases to trimming and J lost 6 bases, with 7 bases between them. The CDR3 reads CASSYSPQDTQYF. The CDR3 DNA is TGTGCCAGCAGTTACTCCCCCCAGGATACGCAGTATTTT.

The count of this clone is one. The gene calls are TRBV6-5 and TRBJ2-7; 9 bases map to TRBD1. Germline trimming cut 8 bases from V and 3 bases from J; bases unmatched to any gene: 5. In germline, CDR1 is MNHEY, CDR2 SVGAGI. This CDR3 region has 13 residues. The CDR3 DNA sequence: TGTGCCAGCGCGACAGGGGGTTTCTACGAGCAGTACTTC. Amino acid sequence: CASATGGFYEQYF.

The chain carries TRBV19 and TRBJ1-6; tentative D call: TRBD1 (6 bases). Germline loops: CDR1 LNHDA, CDR2 SQIVND (reference sequence). The CDR3 is 14 amino acids. Trimming took off 6 bases at V and 7 bases at J, with 13 bases between the two ends. The CDR3 nucleotides are TGTGCCAGTAGAATGGCCAGGGGAAATTCACCCCTCCACTTT. Amino acids: CASRMARGNSPLHF.

V usage is TRBV4-1 and J usage is TRBJ2-7; D not resolved. This CDR3 is 13 amino acids long. CDR1 and CDR2 from the germline V gene are MGHRA and YSYEKL. V was trimmed by 0 bases and J by 3 bases, leaving 6 bases between them. CDR3 in DNA: TGCGCCAGCAGCCAAGAGGGCTTCTACGAGCAGTACTTC. This encodes CASSQEGFYEQYF.

In its sample, this clone was seen once. The gene calls are TRBV6-5 and TRBJ2-3, with D tentatively TRBD2 (6 bases). This CDR3 is built from 14 residues. The V end lost 2 bases, the J end lost 3 bases, and 9 bases lay between the germline ends. CDR1 MNHEY and CDR2 SVGAGI come from the germline V gene. The CDR3 sequence: CASSYGGDTDTQYF. The CDR3, as DNA: TGTGCCAGCAGTTACGGCGGGGATACAGATACGCAGTATTTT.

This chain connects TRBV19 to TRBJ2-5, with D possibly TRBD1 on 6 matching bases. The V gene's germline CDR1 is LNHDA and CDR2 SQIVND (reference sequence). This CDR3 region has 14 residues. Trimming cost V 3 bases and J 5 bases, with 13 bases left between them. CDR3 DNA: TGTGCCAGTAGTATTTGGGGGCGCGGGGAGACCCAGTACTTC. Its translation is CASSIWGRGETQYF.

This chain uses TRBV4-1 with TRBJ1-1; a weak D match, TRBD1 (6 bases). Looked up from germline, CDR1 is MGHRA and CDR2 is YSYEKL. CDR3 length: 16 residues. Between the trimmed V and J ends, which lost 4 bases and 1 base, there was a span of 16 bases. In nucleotides, the CDR3 is TGCGCCAGCAGCCCAAATACTGAGACAGGGAACACTGAAGCTTTCTTT. Its translation is CASSPNTETGNTEAFF.